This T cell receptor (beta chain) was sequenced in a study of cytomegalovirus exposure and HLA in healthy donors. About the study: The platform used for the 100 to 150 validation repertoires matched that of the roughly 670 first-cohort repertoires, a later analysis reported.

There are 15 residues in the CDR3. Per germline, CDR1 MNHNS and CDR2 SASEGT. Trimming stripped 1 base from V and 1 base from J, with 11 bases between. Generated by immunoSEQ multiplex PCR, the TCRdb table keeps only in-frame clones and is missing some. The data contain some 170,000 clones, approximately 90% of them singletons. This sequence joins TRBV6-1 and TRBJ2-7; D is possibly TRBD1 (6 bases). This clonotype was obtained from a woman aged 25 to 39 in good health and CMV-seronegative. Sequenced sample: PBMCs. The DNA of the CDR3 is TGTGCCAGCAGTGAAGGGACAGTGGGTTCCTACGAGCAGTACTTC. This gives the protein CASSEGTVGSYEQYF.